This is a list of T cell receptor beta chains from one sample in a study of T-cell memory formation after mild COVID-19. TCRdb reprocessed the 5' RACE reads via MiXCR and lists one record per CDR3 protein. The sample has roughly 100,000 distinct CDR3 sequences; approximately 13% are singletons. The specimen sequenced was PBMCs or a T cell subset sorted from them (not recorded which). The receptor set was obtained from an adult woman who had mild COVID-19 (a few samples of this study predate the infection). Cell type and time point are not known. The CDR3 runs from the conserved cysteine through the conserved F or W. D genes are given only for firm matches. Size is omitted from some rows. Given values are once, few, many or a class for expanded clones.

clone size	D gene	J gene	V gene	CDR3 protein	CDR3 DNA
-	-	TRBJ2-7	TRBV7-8	CASSLVVGQGDEQYF	TGTGCCAGCAGCTTAGTGGTAGGGCAGGGAGACGAGCAGTACTTC
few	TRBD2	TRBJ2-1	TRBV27	CASGPGTSGVNEQFF	TGTGCCAGCGGGCCGGGGACTAGCGGGGTTAATGAGCAGTTCTTC
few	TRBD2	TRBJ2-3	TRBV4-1	CASSQYPSGLGTDTQYF	TGCGCCAGCAGCCAGTATCCTAGCGGGCTTGGCACAGATACGCAGTATTTT
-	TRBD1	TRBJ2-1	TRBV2	CASRKGQGSYNEQFF	TGTGCCAGCAGGAAGGGACAGGGCTCCTACAATGAGCAGTTCTTC
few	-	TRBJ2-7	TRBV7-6	CASSPGGANYEQYF	TGTGCCAGCAGCCCCGGAGGTGCTAATTACGAGCAGTACTTC
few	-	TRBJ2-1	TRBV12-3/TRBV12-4	CASRLLYSYNEQFF	TGTGCCAGCAGGCTCTTGTACTCCTACAATGAGCAGTTCTTC
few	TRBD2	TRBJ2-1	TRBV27	CASSSILAGFHNEQFF	TGTGCCAGCAGTTCTATACTAGCGGGGTTTCACAATGAGCAGTTCTTC
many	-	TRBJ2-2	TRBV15	CATSPGSLGELFF	TGTGCCACCAGTCCGGGGTCCTTGGGGGAGCTGTTTTTT
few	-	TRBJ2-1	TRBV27	CASSLLVSLGEQFF	TGTGCCAGCAGTTTATTAGTCAGCCTCGGTGAGCAGTTCTTC
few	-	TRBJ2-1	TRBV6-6	CASSYGVNEQFF	TGTGCCAGCAGTTACGGGGTGAATGAGCAGTTCTTC
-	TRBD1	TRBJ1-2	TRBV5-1	CASSSGEGQLYGYTF	TGCGCCAGCAGCTCCGGAGAGGGACAGCTTTATGGCTACACCTTC